A single sample is the source of the 5 T cell receptor beta chains below, sequenced in a study of blood T cell repertoires in COVID-19. Clones were sequenced by immunoSEQ multiplex PCR, and TCRdb holds only the in-frame ones, with some missing. Here the sample spans approximately 270,000 clones, around 93% being singletons. The source material was PBMCs or T cells enriched from blood (not recorded which). The receptors were gathered from a middle-aged man who had been exposed to COVID-19.

J is TRBJ2-7 and V is TRBV10-3; D possibly corresponds to TRBD2 (6 bases). The CDR3 sequence is 13 residues long. Trimming removed 4 bases from V and 3 bases from J, with 10 bases in between. Germline V gives CDR1 ENHRY, CDR2 SYGVKD. CDR3 bases: TGTGCCATCAGTGTGGGGACTTACTACGAGCAGTACTTC. Amino acid sequence: CAISVGTYYEQYF.

A note on this clone: Within the sample, other DNA sequences also encode this same CDR3. This chain links TRBV7-9 with TRBJ1-5; maybe TRBD1 (5 bases). V shed 5 bases and J shed 4 bases, with 9 bases lying between them. Germline V gene data show CDR1 as SEHNR and CDR2 as FQNEAQ (reference sequence). This CDR3 spans 13 amino acids. Here the CDR3 DNA reads TGTGCCAGCAGCCAAGACAGTAATCAGCCCCAGCATTTT. Its translation: CASSQDSNQPQHF. The full variable domain, completed using reference TRBV7-9 and TRBJ1-5, is DTGVSQNPRHKITKRGQNVTFRCDPISEHNRLYWYRQTLGQGPEFLTYFQNEAQLEKSRLLSDRFSAERPKGSFSTLEIQRTEQGDSAMYLCASSQDSNQPQHFGDGTRLSIL.

The chain is built from TRBV2 and TRBJ1-5; D is unclear. Per germline, CDR1 SNHLY and CDR2 FYNNEI. The CDR3 loop spans 14 amino acids. Deletions cut 4 bases from V and 1 base from J, with 8 bases between. This CDR3 reads CASSVEGSNQPQHF. In nucleotides, the CDR3 is TGTGCCAGCAGTGTGGAGGGAAGCAATCAGCCCCAGCATTTT.

V usage is TRBV4-1 and J usage is TRBJ1-1; D gene ambiguous. The CDR3 covers 14 residues. V lost 0 bases, J lost 3 bases, and 8 bases lay in between. CDR1 is MGHRA, CDR2 YSYEKL, per germline. The CDR3 DNA reads TGCGCCAGCAGCCAAGATAGCGGGTACACTGAAGCTTTCTTT. Its protein is CASSQDSGYTEAFF.

This chain joins TRBV7-9 and TRBJ2-7; 8 bases are a match to TRBD1. Looked up from germline, CDR1 is SEHNR and CDR2 is FQNEAQ (reference sequence). Trimming cost V 3 bases and J 6 bases; bases outside gene matches: 1. CDR3 length: 12 amino acids. DNA for the CDR3: TGTGCCAGCAGCTTGACAGGGGTCGAGCAGTACTTC. It yields the protein CASSLTGVEQYF.